Following are 2 T cell receptor beta chains from one sample sequenced in a study of early T cells in non-severe SARS-CoV-2 infection. TCRdb redid the calling of the 5' RACE reads with MiXCR, one entry per CDR3 protein. This sample has about 77,000 distinct CDR3 sequences, with 8.5% to 10% found just once. Specimen: whole blood. These TCRs come from an adult who was a healthcare worker with PCR-confirmed SARS-CoV-2 infection or an uninfected control (not recorded which).

CDR3 residues: CASRPTGRGSTEAFF. In DNA, the CDR3 is TGTGCCAGCCGCCCAACCGGTCGGGGAAGCACTGAAGCTTTCTTT. The chain links TRBV3-1 to TRBJ1-1; D uncertain. The CDR3 consists of 15 residues. CDR1 is LGHDT, CDR2 YNNKEL, per germline (reference sequence). Trimming took off 8 bases at V and 4 bases at J, with 20 bases between the two ends.

This clonotype showed up many times. The chain employs TRBV12-3 or TRBV12-4 and TRBJ2-7; 8 bases are a match to TRBD1. J was trimmed by 4 bases and V by 3 bases; bases with no gene match: 5. The CDR3 sequence is 14 residues long. CDR3 coding DNA: TGTGCCAGCAGTTTTAGCCAGGGGGCTTACGAGCAGTACTTC. Translated, it gives CASSFSQGAYEQYF.